The 20 T cell receptor beta chains in this list originate from one sample, sequenced in a study of prognosis after radiotherapy for stage I lung cancer. The authors amplified TCR beta CDR3 from genomic DNA using two-round multiplex PCR. Individual primers that were specific to each TRBV and TRBJ gene served in first-round PCR. One entry per CDR3 protein, called by TCRdb with MiXCR from the multiplex PCR reads. Of 20,000 to 25,000 distinct CDR3 sequences in the sample, roughly two fifths were seen once. Sequenced here: PBMCs, sampled before or after stereotactic body radiation therapy (not recorded which). Receptor source: a donor aged 50 or older with non-small cell lung cancer.

This clonotype was seen a few times. With a far larger clone one base away, a read error is the likely cause. This chain links TRBV6-2 or TRBV6-3 with TRBJ2-5; TRBD1 is a possible D gene (5 bases). With 7 bases removed from V and 7 bases from J, the gap between germline ends came to 13 bases. CDR1 MNHEY and CDR2 SVGEGT come from the germline V gene. The CDR3 is 12 residues long. CDR3 sequence reads: CASNSRVVTQYF. As DNA, the CDR3 is TGTGCCAGCAACTCCAGGGTCGTGACCCAGTACTTC.

This clonotype was detected ten times or more. CDR3 nucleotides: TGTGCCAGCAGCTTAAGGTATGAAGCTTTCTTT. The encoded protein is CASSLRYEAFF. The chain carries TRBV13 and TRBJ1-1; D remains ambiguous. Between the trimmed V and J ends, which lost 2 bases and 7 bases, there was a span of 5 bases. The CDR3 runs to 11 residues. Looked up from germline, CDR1 is PRHDT and CDR2 is FYEKMQ (reference sequence).

Details on this clonotype: The junction differs from germline at one of its ends, possibly a read error. The chain recombines TRBV6-5 with TRBJ2-7, with D perhaps TRBD2 (6 bases). The CDR3 runs to 17 residues. Germline CDR1 reads MNHEY; CDR2 reads SVGAGI. The CDR3 region is CAISSAVGGVWYYEQYF. The CDR3 bases are TGTGCCATCAGTTCTGCTGTCGGAGGGGTATGGTACTACGAGCAGTACTTC.

This clonotype came up a few times. V and J are TRBV6-1 and TRBJ1-1, with 7 bases aligning to TRBD1. The germline V gene encodes CDR1 MNHNS and CDR2 SASEGT. The V segment lost 10 bases and the J segment 6 bases; nucleotides outside the gene matches: 11. There are 13 residues in the CDR3. The CDR3 coding sequence is TGTGCCATCCTAAGGGACAGTATACCTGAAGCTTTCTTT. Translated: CAILRDSIPEAFF.

This clonotype was counted a single time. At one end, the junction sequence differs from germline, possibly due to a read error. The V gene is TRBV19, the J gene TRBJ2-3; 8 bases are shared with TRBD2. CDR1 is LNHDA and CDR2 is SQIVND in the germline V gene (reference sequence). The CDR3 is 13 amino acids. CDR3: CVSGWTSTDTRYF. CDR3 nucleotides: TGTGTCAGTGGCTGGACTAGCACAGATACGCGGTATTTT.

Within the sample, this clonotype is medium-sized (0.01 to 0.1%). The V call is TRBV24-1, the J call TRBJ2-1, with D perhaps matching TRBD1 (7 bases). Germline V CDR1 and CDR2: KGHDR, SFDVKD. The CDR3 has 15 residues. The ends were cut back, 3 bases at V and 4 bases at J, with 12 bases in the middle. The CDR3 DNA is TGTGCCACCAGTGATCCGACAGGGAGGTACAATGAGCAGTTCTTC. Translation gives CATSDPTGRYNEQFF.

This clonotype was found many times. The chain carries TRBV2 and TRBJ2-7; possibly TRBD1 for D (5 bases). Germline V gene lookup returns CDR1 SNHLY and CDR2 FYNNEI. The CDR3 sequence is 15 residues long. V lost 7 bases and J lost 0, with 16 bases in between. The CDR3 loop is CASTRQLPSSYEQYF. The CDR3 region has the DNA TGTGCCAGCACCCGACAGCTCCCAAGCTCCTACGAGCAGTACTTC.

Sample share makes this clonotype medium-sized. V and J are TRBV5-1 and TRBJ2-1, with D uncertain. Trimming shortened V by 2 bases and J by 0 bases, and 18 bases separated the two germline ends. Per the germline V gene, CDR1 is SGHRS and CDR2 is YFSETQ. The CDR3 contains 18 residues. CDR3 in DNA: TGCGCCAGCAGCTTAAGGTCGTCTACGCAATTCTCCTACAATGAGCAGTTCTTC. Translation: CASSLRSSTQFSYNEQFF. Together with reference TRBV5-1 and TRBJ2-1, the CDR3 gives the full variable domain: KAGVTQTPRYLIKTRGQQVTLSCSPISGHRSVSWYQQTPGQGLQFLFEYFSETQRNKGNFPGRFSGRQFSNSRSEMNVSTLELGDSALYLCASSLRSSTQFSYNEQFFGPGTRLTVL.

Within the sample, this clonotype is medium-sized. V usage is TRBV5-1 and J usage is TRBJ1-2; D not resolved. Germline values: CDR1 SGHRS, CDR2 YFSETQ. Trimming pared 4 bases from V and 0 bases from J, leaving 7 bases between. The CDR3 has 13 amino acids. CDR3 in amino acids: CASSLEPNYGYTF. The CDR3 region has the DNA TGCGCCAGCAGCCTTGAACCTAACTATGGCTACACCTTC.

Remarks on this clonotype: This probably arose from a read error, given a far larger clone one base away. This chain connects TRBV2 to TRBJ1-6, with D possibly TRBD1 on 5 matching bases. Germline V gene sequence: CDR1 SNHLY, CDR2 FYNNEI. V lost 6 bases and J lost 19, with 22 bases in between. This CDR3 comprises 13 residues. The CDR3 DNA sequence: TGTGCCAGCAGGGGGGACCCCCATGGGTTGGGACACTTT. Its translation is CASRGDPHGLGHF.

This clonotype is termed medium-sized. The CDR3 spells CASSSIEAAWNEQYF. The CDR3, as DNA: TGTGCCAGCAGCTCTATTGAGGCCGCTTGGAACGAGCAGTACTTC. The V and J genes are TRBV12-3 or TRBV12-4 and TRBJ2-7; D not resolved. V lost 6 bases to trimming and J lost 5 bases, with 20 bases between them. The CDR3 covers 15 residues.

This clonotype came up a few times. V and J are TRBV6-1 and TRBJ2-2; D ambiguous. Germline CDR1 and CDR2: MNHNS and SASEGT. CDR3 size: 16 residues. V dropped 5 bases and J dropped 0 bases, with 13 bases sitting between them. The CDR3 is CASSPNGPSNTGELFF. CDR3 coding DNA: TGTGCCAGCAGTCCGAATGGTCCTTCGAACACCGGGGAGCTGTTTTTT.

The chain joins TRBV24-1 to TRBJ1-1; D uncertain. V shed 1 base and J shed 0 bases, with 11 bases lying between them. This CDR3 is built from 16 residues. Germline CDR1 is KGHDR and CDR2 is SFDVKD. CDR3 sequence: CATSDFPREMNTEAFF. The CDR3 DNA sequence: TGTGCCACCAGTGATTTCCCGAGGGAGATGAACACTGAAGCTTTCTTT.

This clonotype was seen only once. In this CDR3 the conserved last residue, phenylalanine or tryptophan, is missing, so a read error is likely. CDR3 amino acids: CASSSHPGDNVLTL. The CDR3 region has the DNA TGTGCCAGCAGTTCTCACCCGGGGGACAACGTCCTGACTTTA. The rearrangement links TRBV6-9 to TRBJ2-6; possible D gene TRBD2, 6 bases. This CDR3 spans 14 amino acids. CDR1 and CDR2 (germline): MNHGY, SVAAGI.

The chain is built from TRBV3-1 and TRBJ2-3, with D maybe TRBD1 (7 bases). The ends were cut back, 2 bases at V and 4 bases at J, with 19 bases in the middle. The CDR3 sequence is 17 residues long. CDR1 and CDR2 from the germline V gene are LGHDT and YNNKEL (reference sequence). The CDR3 spells CASSQNNLGGGADTQYF. The CDR3 DNA is TGTGCCAGCAGCCAAAACAATTTAGGGGGCGGGGCAGATACGCAGTATTTT.

This sequence joins TRBV27 and TRBJ2-2, with D tentatively TRBD1 (6 bases). Germline assignment: CDR1 MNHEY and CDR2 SMNVEV (reference sequence). This CDR3 has 17 residues. Trimming removed 6 bases at V and 1 base at J, with 18 bases between. The CDR3 spells CASSLINRVGNTGELFF. The CDR3 nucleotides are TGTGCCAGCAGCCTTATAAACAGGGTCGGGAACACCGGGGAGCTGTTTTTT.

This clonotype was seen a few times. A much larger clone is a single base away; this may be a read error. The chain uses TRBV24-1 and TRBJ2-1; D is perhaps TRBD1 (7 bases). CDR1 and CDR2 from the germline V gene are KGHDR and SFDVKD. The CDR3 is 14 amino acids. The CDR3 loop is CATRDLGGGNEQSF. DNA of the CDR3: TGTGCCACCAGAGACCTAGGAGGGGGCAATGAGCAGTCCTTC.

This clonotype is labeled as medium-sized. J is TRBJ1-2 and V is TRBV5-1, with D perhaps matching TRBD1 (5 bases). Germline lookup yields CDR1 SGHRS and CDR2 YFSETQ. V lost 4 bases and J lost 3, with 16 bases in between. This CDR3 contains 15 residues. CDR3 DNA sequence: TGCGCCAGCAGCCCCTCGGCGGGGGTCGACTATGGCTACACCTTC. It codes for CASSPSAGVDYGYTF.

Comments on this clonotype: One junction end disagrees with the germline gene, perhaps due to a read error. The rearrangement links TRBV27 to TRBJ1-2; 7 bases line up with TRBD1. Germline-derived CDR1 and CDR2 are MNHEY and SMNVEV (reference sequence). The CDR3 length is 14 residues. The CDR3, as DNA: TGTGCCAGCAGTCCAGGGGGGTGGGCGTATGTCTACACCTTC. Its protein product is CASSPGGWAYVYTF.

The V gene is TRBV28, the J gene TRBJ2-3; 10 nucleotides line up with TRBD2. Germline assignment: CDR1 MDHEN and CDR2 SYDVKM. V gave up 5 bases and J gave up 4 bases; unmatched junction bases: 9. The CDR3 length is 16 residues. The CDR3 sequence: CASSTRTSGIPDTQYF. The CDR3 DNA follows: TGTGCCAGCAGTACGCGTACTAGCGGGATCCCAGATACGCAGTATTTT.